One sample yielded the 5 T cell receptor beta chains listed below, sequenced in a study of T-cell reconstitution after alpha-beta-depleted transplantation in children. As it was prepared, the TCRbeta library received unique molecular identifiers. TCRdb reprocessed the PCR reads via MiXCR and lists one record per CDR3 protein. Of fewer than 700,000 distinct CDR3 sequences in the sample, 10% to 15% were seen once. This specimen was PBMCs, mostly from graft donor cells, taken 360 days after TCRalphabeta/CD19-depleted stem cell transplant. These receptors were obtained from a male patient between 10 and 17 years old who had a stem cell transplant for acute myeloid leukemia, so the T cells may come from the graft donor.

This chain uses TRBV12-3 or TRBV12-4 with TRBJ2-5, with 7 bases that match TRBD2. The V segment lost 3 bases and the J segment 7 bases; nucleotides outside the gene matches: 5. CDR3 size: 13 residues. The CDR3 here is CASSLRPGGTQYF. The CDR3 nucleotides read TGTGCCAGCAGTTTGAGACCGGGGGGGACCCAGTACTTC.

This clonotype was recorded a few times. This chain joins TRBV7-2 and TRBJ2-7, with TRBD1 matching over 9 bases. CDR1 SGHTA and CDR2 FQGNSA come from the germline V gene. This CDR3 has 15 amino acids. The ends lost 5 bases at V and 5 bases at J; junction bases unmatched: 10. This chain's CDR3 is CASSPPGQGLHEQYF. For the CDR3, the DNA is TGTGCCAGCAGCCCCCCCGGACAGGGGCTTCACGAGCAGTACTTC. Full variable domain (outside the CDR3, taken from reference TRBV7-2 and TRBJ2-7): GAGVSQSPSNKVTEKGKDVELRCDPISGHTALYWYRQSLGQGLEFLIYFQGNSAPDKSGLPSDRFSAERTGGSVSTLTIQRTQQEDSAVYLCASSPPGQGLHEQYFGPGTRLTVT.

This clonotype has just a few counts. The V gene is TRBV19, the J gene TRBJ1-1; possibly TRBD1 for D (5 bases). This CDR3 contains 14 residues. V lost 7 bases and J 0 bases, leaving 12 bases between the germline ends. Germline V gene lookup returns CDR1 LNHDA and CDR2 SQIVND (reference sequence). CDR3 sequence (DNA): TGTGCCAGTACCCCTGGGACCTTGAACACTGAAGCTTTCTTT. This translates into CASTPGTLNTEAFF.

In its sample, this clonotype was seen a few times. This rearrangement joins TRBV10-3 to TRBJ1-4, with no clear D. Trimming removed 5 bases at V and 8 bases at J, with 18 bases between. Germline V CDR1 and CDR2: ENHRY, SYGVKD. CDR3 length: 15 amino acids. The DNA for the CDR3 is TGTGCCATCAGTCCGGGCACCGACCAAAAGGAAAAACTGTTTTTT. Translating it yields CAISPGTDQKEKLFF.

This clonotype was counted ten times or more. This rearrangement joins TRBV10-3 to TRBJ2-2, with a tentative D call TRBD2 (5 bases). Per germline, CDR1 ENHRY and CDR2 SYGVKD. The V end was cut by 6 bases, the J end by 4 bases, with 12 bases between. The CDR3 spans 14 residues. DNA for the CDR3: TGTGCCATCAGGTCTAGCAGCCTCACCGGGGAGCTGTTTTTT. Its translation is CAIRSSSLTGELFF.